Following are 31 T cell receptor beta chains from one sample sequenced in a study of blood T cells in healthy people across ages. It was with a sample-barcoded 5' primer and a J-beta primer mix that a second PCR of roughly 7 to 12 cycles was run. MiXCR was run by TCRdb on the 5' RACE reads, yielding one entry per CDR3 protein. The profile shows 800,000 to 1,300,000 distinct CDR3 sequences, under 30% of them singletons. The same specimen was also included in a second study, on T cells of mothers and their children.

Sequencing was performed on blood. The receptors shown here come from a girl aged 2 to 9 in good health.

The chain is built from TRBV11-2 and TRBJ1-6; 8 bases align to TRBD1. This CDR3 comprises 16 residues. The germline CDR1 and CDR2 sequences are SGHAT and FQNNGV. The V gene end was trimmed by 6 bases and the J gene end by 5 bases; junction bases not matched to a gene: 9. The CDR3: CASSLLDRVDNSPLHF. The CDR3 coding sequence is TGTGCCAGCAGTTTGCTGGACAGGGTCGATAATTCACCCCTCCACTTT.

The table lists this clonotype with a few counts. The V call is TRBV29-1, the J call TRBJ2-1, with 10 positions matching TRBD2. In germline, CDR1 is SQVTM, CDR2 ANQGSEA. V shed 7 bases and J 7 bases; nucleotides not matched to a gene: 7. The CDR3 extends over 13 amino acids. CDR3 sequence: CSGSGRARNEQFF. In DNA, the CDR3 is TGCAGCGGGAGCGGGAGGGCCCGGAATGAGCAGTTCTTC.

V is TRBV7-9 and J is TRBJ2-7; no definite D call. The CDR3 runs to 15 residues. Germline values: CDR1 SEHNR, CDR2 FQNEAQ (reference sequence). Trimming took off 1 base at V and 3 bases at J, with 13 bases between the two ends. CDR3 sequence: CASSLGAVGDYEQYF. The CDR3 DNA is TGTGCCAGCAGCTTAGGGGCGGTTGGAGACTACGAGCAGTACTTC.

CDR3 in amino acids: CASSLTEATQPQHF. Written as DNA, the CDR3 is TGTGCCAGCAGCCTGACAGAAGCCACTCAGCCCCAGCATTTT. This chain joins TRBV6-6 and TRBJ1-5; possibly TRBD1 for D (5 bases). The CDR3 is 14 amino acids. CDR1 is MNHNY and CDR2 is SVGAGI in the germline V gene (reference sequence). With 6 bases removed from V and 6 bases from J, the gap between germline ends came to 15 bases.

The chain has TRBV2 and TRBJ2-5, with TRBD2 matching 8 bases. The J call may be incorrect, as the DNA end agrees better with TRBJ2-1. The germline V gene encodes CDR1 SNHLY and CDR2 FYNNEI. The CDR3 consists of 23 residues. This CDR3 reads CASSPRVPKDGRLAGKRNNEQFF. CDR3 nucleotides: TGTGCCAGCAGCCCCCGGGTCCCCAAAGACGGAAGGTTAGCGGGGAAACGTAACAATGAGCAGTTCTTC.

CDR3 nucleotide sequence: TGTGCCAGCAGTGATAATGGTGTGGGGCCTTACAATGAGCAGTTCTTC. Translation: CASSDNGVGPYNEQFF. The rearrangement links TRBV25-1 to TRBJ2-1; possible D gene TRBD1, 5 bases. V was cut by 3 bases and J by 4 bases, with 16 bases left in between. The germline V gene encodes CDR1 MGHDK and CDR2 SYGVNS. This CDR3 is built from 16 residues.

The chain couples TRBV7-2 to TRBJ1-6, with D possibly matching TRBD1 (5 bases). Trimming took off 5 bases at V and 11 bases at J, with 19 bases between the two ends. Germline CDR1 SGHTA, CDR2 FQGNSA. The CDR3 runs to 15 residues. The CDR3 DNA reads as TGTGCCAGCAGCCCATTGGGGCAGGGATTAGCACCCCTCCACTTT. Its translation is CASSPLGQGLAPLHF.

The chain joins TRBV6-5 to TRBJ1-5; D is undetermined. Germline V gene lookup returns CDR1 MNHEY and CDR2 SVGAGI. The CDR3 runs to 13 residues. Trimming took 4 bases from V and 7 from J, leaving 11 bases between them. The CDR3 coding sequence is TGTGCCAGCAGTTCTTATCAGTACCAGCCCCAGCATTTT. Translated: CASSSYQYQPQHF.

This clonotype occurred a few times. The genes are TRBV3-1 and TRBJ2-5, with D unresolved. The end of the DNA is better explained by TRBJ2-1, so the J call may be wrong. The germline V gene encodes CDR1 LGHDT and CDR2 YNNKEL (reference sequence). The CDR3 spans 13 residues. The CDR3 coding sequence is TGTGCCAGCAGCCAGACCATCATCGGTGAGCAGTTCTTC. Its protein is CASSQTIIGEQFF.

V and J are TRBV2 and TRBJ1-1; D is unresolved. The CDR3 consists of 12 residues. With 5 bases removed from V and 7 bases from J, the gap between germline ends came to 11 bases. Germline lookup yields CDR1 SNHLY and CDR2 FYNNEI. The CDR3 nucleotides are TGTGCCAGCAGTCAAATAACAGTTGAAGCTTTCTTT. It translates to CASSQITVEAFF.

This clonotype was counted a few times. This rearrangement joins TRBV4-3 to TRBJ2-5; D is undetermined. The J call may be incorrect, as the DNA end agrees better with TRBJ2-7. Germline loops: CDR1 LGHNA, CDR2 YSLEER. The CDR3 covers 14 residues. The CDR3 region has the DNA TGCGCCAGCAGCCAAGTGGCCAGCTCCTACGAGCAGTACTTC. Translated, it gives CASSQVASSYEQYF.

This clonotype has just a few counts. This chain connects TRBV3-1 to TRBJ2-5; no definite D call. The CDR3 is 14 amino acids. CDR1 is LGHDT and CDR2 is YNNKEL in the germline V gene (reference sequence). Trimming shortened V by 3 bases and J by 4 bases, and 12 bases separated the two germline ends. The CDR3 reads CASSQSGMGETQYF. The CDR3, as DNA: TGTGCCAGCAGCCAGTCGGGTATGGGAGAGACCCAGTACTTC.

Comment on this clonotype: This may be a read error: a much more frequent sequence differs by one nucleotide. The chain employs TRBV7-3 and TRBJ2-7, with D possibly called TRBD1 or TRBD2 (6 bases each). This CDR3 contains 14 residues. The germline V gene encodes CDR1 SGHTA and CDR2 FQGTGA. The CDR3 region has the DNA TGTGCCAGCAGCGGACGGGGGCCGTCCGACGAGCGGTACTTC. It encodes CASSGRGPSDERYF.

The sample holds a few counts of this clonotype. This chain joins TRBV5-1 and TRBJ2-7; 7 bases match TRBD2. The germline V gene has CDR1 SGHRS and CDR2 YFSETQ. The ends lost 2 bases at V and 4 bases at J; junction bases unmatched: 9. The CDR3 has 15 residues. The CDR3 nucleotides are TGCGCCAGCAGCTTCGTTGGCGGGGGTAGTTACGAGCAGTACTTC. This gives the protein CASSFVGGGSYEQYF.

This clonotype has more than one count but fewer than ten. The rearrangement links TRBV15 to TRBJ1-4; D remains ambiguous. CDR3 length equals 18 residues. Germline CDR1 LNHNV, CDR2 YYDKDF (reference sequence). Trimming left V 0 bases short and J 0 bases short, with 14 bases between. The CDR3 reads CATSRDRREPTTNEKLFF. The DNA of the CDR3 is TGTGCCACCAGCAGAGATCGAAGGGAACCTACAACTAATGAAAAACTGTTTTTT.

This clonotype was detected only a few times. The genes are TRBV2 and TRBJ2-5, with TRBD2 as a possible D gene (6 bases). V lost 2 bases and J 5 bases, leaving 15 bases between the germline ends. This CDR3 contains 15 residues. The germline V gene encodes CDR1 SNHLY and CDR2 FYNNEI. CDR3 sequence: CASSEWAGDLETQYF. The CDR3, as DNA: TGTGCCAGCAGTGAATGGGCCGGGGACTTGGAGACCCAGTACTTC.

This clonotype was picked up a small number of times. This chain links TRBV12-3 or TRBV12-4 with TRBJ2-1, with 12 bases fitting TRBD2. This CDR3 has 15 residues. The trim removed 5 bases at V and 11 bases at J, leaving 10 bases unmatched. CDR3 region: CASSGLAGFLGKQFF. The CDR3 coding sequence is TGTGCCAGCAGTGGACTAGCGGGATTCCTTGGTAAGCAGTTCTTC.

The chain couples TRBV4-3 to TRBJ2-5, with D possibly called TRBD1 or TRBD2 (6 bases each). V dropped 0 bases and J dropped 5 bases, with 16 bases sitting between them. The CDR3 consists of 16 residues. Germline V gene sequence: CDR1 LGHNA, CDR2 YSLEER. This CDR3 reads CASSQDYRGLGETQYF. CDR3 bases: TGCGCCAGCAGCCAAGATTATCGGGGGCTGGGGGAGACCCAGTACTTC.

This clonotype was counted a few times. The chain combines TRBV2 with TRBJ1-2, with D perhaps TRBD1 (6 bases). Per the germline V gene, CDR1 is SNHLY and CDR2 is FYNNEI. The CDR3 consists of 13 residues. Trimming left V 6 bases short and J 3 bases short, with 11 bases between. CDR3 in amino acids: CASRGPGDYGYTF. CDR3 nucleotide sequence: TGTGCCAGCAGGGGACCAGGGGACTATGGCTACACCTTC.

There are a few counts of this clonotype. V is TRBV20-1 and J is TRBJ1-4, with D perhaps matching TRBD1 (5 bases). The ends were cut back, 3 bases at V and 5 bases at J, with 16 bases in the middle. CDR1 and CDR2 from the germline V gene are DFQATT and SNEGSKA (reference sequence). The CDR3 runs 15 residues. CDR3 sequence: CSASPLGERNEKLFF. CDR3 bases: TGCAGTGCTAGCCCTCTAGGGGAGAGAAATGAAAAACTGTTTTTT.

This chain connects TRBV20-1 to TRBJ2-5, with D possibly being TRBD1 (5 bases). The assigned J gene may be wrong: the sequence end matches TRBJ2-7 better. This CDR3 comprises 14 residues. Germline assignment: CDR1 DFQATT and CDR2 SNEGSKA (reference sequence). The CDR3 sequence: CSARGLGHSYEQYF. The CDR3 nucleotides are TGCAGTGCTAGGGGGCTAGGTCACTCCTACGAGCAGTACTTC.

This chain connects TRBV12-3 or TRBV12-4 to TRBJ2-1; 9 bases fit TRBD2. J was trimmed by 14 bases and V by 2 bases; bases with no gene match: 7. The CDR3 contains 13 residues. CDR3 protein: CASSLQSSGREFF. The CDR3 DNA is TGTGCCAGCAGTTTACAGAGTAGCGGGAGAGAGTTCTTC.

About this clonotype: One junction end does not reproduce the germline sequence, and a read error may be involved. This chain uses TRBV18 with TRBJ1-5; no reliable D call. The CDR3 runs to 14 residues. The germline V gene has CDR1 KGHSH and CDR2 LQKENI. CDR3 sequence reads: CASSPAQTNRPQHF. The CDR3 DNA sequence: TGTGCCAGCTCACCAGCCCAGACTAATCGGCCCCAGCATTTT.

This chain links TRBV7-9 with TRBJ2-5; D is uncertain. The CDR3 contains 14 residues. CDR1 is SEHNR and CDR2 is FQNEAQ in the germline V gene (reference sequence). V was cut by 2 bases and J by 5 bases, with 12 bases left in between. The CDR3 reads CASSLLEQPETQYF. CDR3 nucleotide sequence: TGTGCCAGCAGCTTACTTGAGCAGCCGGAGACCCAGTACTTC.

This clonotype was seen ten or more times. This chain uses TRBV7-2 with TRBJ2-1; possibly TRBD2 for D (5 bases). V was cut by 1 base and J by 1 base, with 8 bases left in between. The CDR3 runs to 15 residues. Germline V CDR1 and CDR2: SGHTA, FQGNSA. The chain's CDR3 is CASSLVGNSYNEQFF. CDR3 coding DNA: TGTGCCAGCAGCTTAGTCGGGAATTCCTACAATGAGCAGTTCTTC.

Remarks on this clonotype: Germline and junction disagree at one end, which may indicate a read error. The genes are TRBV15 and TRBJ1-4; D not resolved. Germline V gene lookup returns CDR1 LNHNV and CDR2 YYDKDF (reference sequence). The CDR3 has 15 amino acids. The CDR3 coding sequence is TGTGCCACCAGCAGAGATCCAGGAACTAACGAAAAACTGTTTTTT. Protein product: CATSRDPGTNEKLFF.

This clonotype was detected only a few times. This chain uses TRBV9 with TRBJ1-2; TRBD1 aligns across 7 bases. CDR1 is SGDLS, CDR2 YYNGEE, per germline. The junction had 11 bases not matched to a gene; V was cut back by 4 bases and J by 8 bases. This CDR3 comprises 14 residues. For the CDR3, the DNA is TGTGCCAGCAGCTATCAAGGGGGCGACGGAGGCTACACCTTC. Protein: CASSYQGGDGGYTF.

This clonotype was detected only a few times. The rearrangement uses TRBV3-1 and TRBJ2-5; D possibly corresponds to TRBD2 (6 bases). Trimming cost V 7 bases and J 4 bases, with 22 bases left between them. Germline CDR1 is LGHDT and CDR2 is YNNKEL (reference sequence). This CDR3 is built from 16 residues. For the CDR3, the DNA is TGTGCCAGCACCTCACCCGGGGACTCCGTCGGAGAGACCCAGTACTTC. Amino acid sequence: CASTSPGDSVGETQYF.

In its sample, this clonotype was seen many times. This chain uses TRBV6-4 with TRBJ2-1; D is perhaps TRBD1 or TRBD2 (5 bases each). Germline V gene sequence: CDR1 MRHNA, CDR2 SNTAGT. V lost 0 bases and J lost 8, with 14 bases in between. CDR3 size: 15 residues. The CDR3 nucleotides read TGTGCCAGCAGTGACTCTCCAGGGACGGCACATGAGCAGTTCTTC. It specifies CASSDSPGTAHEQFF.

CDR3 region: CRDRGRGNTIYF. Written as DNA, the CDR3 is TGCAGAGACAGGGGGAGAGGAAACACCATATATTTT. The V gene is TRBV29-1, the J gene TRBJ1-3; 9 positions agree with TRBD1. CDR1 is SQVTM, CDR2 ANQGSEA, per germline. This CDR3 is built from 12 residues.

V gene TRBV7-2 combines with J gene TRBJ2-3; 8 positions agree with TRBD2. There are 18 residues in the CDR3. CDR1 is SGHTA and CDR2 is FQGNSA in the germline V gene. V gave up 2 bases and J gave up 0 bases; unmatched junction bases: 10. CDR3: CASSLRSFGGGSTDTQYF. As DNA, the CDR3 is TGTGCCAGCAGCTTAAGGTCTTTTGGCGGGGGGAGCACAGATACGCAGTATTTT.